This TCR beta chain was documented in a study of cytomegalovirus exposure and HLA in healthy donors (dated by TCRdb to about 2017). Background for the entire study: An earlier analysis of 587 of the donors reported 276 Gb of sequence data and some 110 million unique TCR beta sequences obtained from 150 million to 200 million T cells. Using immunosequencing, the study profiled T cell repertoires from roughly 650 subjects and related those repertoires to cytomegalovirus serostatus. HLA typing covered class I and class II loci at four-digit resolution. Donor age, sex, ethnicity and CMV serostatus were compiled together with the repertoire data. The later analysis used no new phenotypic data to find candidate immune exposures, relying instead on TCR beta sequences and their occurrence across donors. The number of typed donors differed by locus: about 620-640 for A, B, C, DRB1 and DQB1; some 540 for DQA1; some 590 for DPA1; and approximately 450 for DPB1. All discovery cohort repertoires had been generated using a single sequencing platform. Of the roughly 410 genotyped donors, 75% to 85% were placed in the genetic ancestry cluster associated with self-reported Caucasian donors. To decide whether each TCR beta V gene segment behaved as functional or pseudogenic, an earlier analysis of some 600 of the donors relied on high-throughput TCR beta sequencing. A later analysis re-examined previously published TCR beta repertoires from around 670 donors and added high-resolution HLA genotyping to investigate patterns of TCR occurrence. In a later genetic analysis, genome-wide SNP genotypes for 398 of the 666 donors were used, and that subset was treated as a discovery cohort. The study was designed to test whether signatures of past pathogen exposure could be identified by cataloging public T cell receptors. Several DR-DQ haplotypes were treated as single units for association and clustering because of strong linkage in the cohort. High-throughput TCR immunosequencing, statistical association of individual TCRs with disease status, and machine learning were combined to predict cytomegalovirus infection status. Among roughly 400 genotyped donors of the cohort, an average of approximately 250,000 unique TCR beta nucleotide sequences were sequenced per donor, roughly 18% of them non-productive. Along with the roughly 700-subject first cohort, a separate validation cohort of 120 different subjects was used. An early release that covered roughly 600 HLA-typed donors contained approximately 300 gigabases of sequencing data and 75 million to 100 million unique TCR sequences.

Note on this clone: Its recognized antigen is unknown. No base quality values were provided; no much bigger clone lies one nucleotide off.

Library generation was performed with the immunoSEQ multiplex PCR assay. For the multiplex PCR, a mixture combining 60 forward primers for TCR Vbeta segments and 13 reverse primers for TCR Jbeta segments was used. A multiplex PCR assay on genomic DNA amplified the CDR3 region of rearranged TCR beta genes. The Illumina HiSeq System was used to sequence the amplified TCR beta libraries as 87-base-pair reads. The published analysis was carried out like this. A later analysis tallied approximately 87 million unique TCR beta chains across the approximately 670 repertoires, and some 12 million of those chains were shared by two or more donors. To remove PCR and sequencing errors, raw reads were error-corrected and collapsed into unique sequences using a nearest-neighbor algorithm that merged closely related sequences. V, D and J gene segments were assigned by aligning CDR3 sequences to IMGT reference sequences. For a sequence to be retained, a match of at least six nucleotides was required to both a V gene segment and a J gene segment. A rearrangement was called productive if the CDR3 had no stop codons and remained in frame with V and J, and every other rearrangement was called non-productive. CDR3 was defined by IMGT convention, running from the second conserved V-encoded cysteine to the conserved J-encoded phenylalanine. Sequences without an unambiguous match to a single V gene segment were excluded from the earlier analysis of several hundred of the donors. In an earlier analysis of approximately 590 of the donors, a V segment was called functional when productive rearrangements were above 56.7%, and segregating when the standard deviation between donors exceeded 5%. A statistical classification framework was built for diagnosing cytomegalovirus status from the catalog of TCR beta chain sequences. A later analysis assigned V and J genes by comparing TCR nucleotide sequences with IMGT/GENE-DB human TR gene sequences. The TCRdist pipeline was used in a later analysis to assign CDR3 sequences and most-parsimonious VDJ recombination scenarios. A later analysis defined each TCR beta chain by its CDR3 amino acid sequence plus V-gene family, and excluded reads lacking a unique V-gene family. To address suspected cross-contamination and a sequencing artifact, a later analysis removed approximately 590 highly shared, low-generation-probability nucleotide sequences. For each public chain, a later analysis derived a clonal expansion index from normalized ranks of inferred template counts within each repertoire. In a later analysis, generation probabilities were computed using a VDJ recombination model fitted to out-of-frame rearrangements, and the results were checked against IGoR. A later analysis scored TCR-TCR, TCR-HLA and TCR-CMV co-occurrence with hypergeometric tests, applying a repertoire-size bias correction to TCR pairs. False discovery rates were estimated in a later analysis by permuting HLA or CMV assignments 20 times. In a later analysis, co-occurring TCRs were grouped using DBSCAN, with TCRdist sequence similarity added in when clustering inside HLA-allele-positive subsets. Repertoires with fewer than 30,000 or more than 120,000 public chains, plus five repertoires with anomalous nucleotide sharing, were excluded from co-occurrence clustering. TCRdb obtained this table from immuneACCESS and retained in-frame rearrangements with V and J assigned. These tables miss some clones; where compared with another copy, unresolved V genes account for less than half of the shortfall, and the remainder is unexplained. That table is the source of V, J and clone size, and D and trimming were worked out from the DNA. Recorded for this sample are 150,000 to 200,000 clones; 75% to 90% of them occurred a single time. The ten largest account for over 1.5% of the sample.

Reading the germline V gene (reference sequence) gives CDR1 LNHDA and CDR2 SQIVND. CDR3 length: 21 amino acids, cysteine to phenylalanine. The sequence is cut down to CDR3 DNA, 63 bases in frame from base 1. V trim: 0 bases; J trim: 4 bases; unmatched bases: 15. The cohort comprised around 700 healthy bone marrow donors. All cohort members were sampled while nominally healthy, although unrecorded immune exposures were likely present. The donor was CMV seronegative and was included in the group of approximately 350 seronegative cohort members. A peripheral blood sample was provided by each donor, and peripheral blood mononuclear cells were used for TCR beta sequencing. The Qiagen DNeasy Blood Extraction Kit was used to extract genomic DNA from the blood cell samples. Paper-wide results and their limitations: According to a later analysis, TCR association rates differed among HLA loci, with DRB1 alleles showing the most associated TCRs and HLA-C alleles showing the fewest. The only immune exposure information available for the cohort was CMV serostatus. Because HLA typing was missing for some donors at each locus, association tests included only the typed subset. This cohort had only TCR beta chains sequenced, and the lack of alpha or paired-chain data limited which features could be detected. An earlier analysis of roughly 570 of the donors showed that most TCR beta V segments appeared in productive rearrangements either about 87% or about 30% of the time, which broadly matched IMGT annotations. In the study, some 160 TCR beta chains were listed as associated with cytomegalovirus. A cluster of highly shared sequence variants was judged likely to be a technical artifact of the sequencing pipeline. According to a later analysis, most CMV-associated TCR beta chains appeared to be HLA-restricted, and the HLA associations seemed to be driven largely by CMV exposure. In a later analysis, HLA-associated TCR beta chains were found to be more clonally expanded and to have lower generation probabilities than equally common non-associated chains. Specific HLA alleles were associated with 15,000 to 20,000 TCR beta sequences at a false discovery rate of 0.05 in a later analysis. Because counts were too low, around 17 rarely observed V segments, including chromosome 9 orphons, were left out of the earlier analysis of 500 to 650 of the donors. The classifier was reported to diagnose cytomegalovirus status with high specificity and sensitivity in both the original and validation cohorts. Presence/absence analyses assumed roughly uniform sequencing depth across donors, an assumption that may not hold. When HLA alleles, especially DR and DQ, strongly co-occurred, TCR associations were difficult to assign to individual alleles. Most TCR sequences were observed very rarely across donors, whereas some public TCRs were present in many individuals. The authors suggested that the approach could potentially be extended to other disease states and immunological phenotypes. According to a later genetic analysis, donors in an Asian-associated ancestry cluster had fewer N-insertions in productive TCRs than the approximately 630-donor mean. A further reported finding was that TCR beta sequences accurately predicted the HLA-A and HLA-B alleles for most subjects in the first cohort. Linkage disequilibrium might explain the correlated functional status among segregating V segments, but an unknown experimental factor could not be ruled out. In a later genetic analysis, a missense DCLRE1C variant was associated with V-gene and J-gene trimming of TCR beta chains, and the association was replicated in an independent cohort. Because the 87-base-pair reads could not distinguish some IMGT-functional V segments, including TRBV6-2 and TRBV6-3, those segments were excluded. According to a later analysis, parvovirus B19, influenza, CMV and Epstein-Barr virus appeared linked to several top co-occurrence clusters. A few of the identified cytomegalovirus-associated TCR beta chains were confirmed in vitro to be specific for cytomegalovirus antigens.

The source material was PBMCs. The TCR sequence derives from a man aged 50 to 60 in good health and CMV-seronegative. The chain was built from TRBV19 and TRBJ2-1, with 13 bases aligning to TRBD2. Here is the DNA: TGTGCCAGTAGTATAGATCCGCCTGGACTAGCGGGAGCGTCTAGGTACAATGAGCAGTTCTTC. Translation gives CASSIDPPGLAGASRYNEQFF.